The following is a T cell receptor (beta chain) sequence with its context. This sample was included in a study of blood T cell repertoires in COVID-19. Study context: Material from acute and convalescent COVID-19 was sourced from the United States, Italy and Spain.

As handled by the study authors: The assay estimated nucleated cells by amplifying reference gene primers. Sequenced by immunoSEQ multiplex PCR; TCRdb stores in-frame clones only, minus some. D and trimming come from the DNA, and the V and J calls and clone size come from that table. The table shows a few hundred thousand clones, with 70% to 90% occurring only once. Seattle patients were enrolled during active infection and followed longitudinally. Germline lookup yields CDR1 SEHNR and CDR2 FQNEAQ (reference sequence). This CDR3 spans 15 amino acids. After removal of 3 bases from V and 4 bases from J, the junction contained 3 bases not matched to a gene.

Sequencing was done on a sample of peripheral blood. The TCR sequence derives from a man between 18 and 35 years old with COVID-19, enrolled during active disease. V gene TRBV7-9 combines with J gene TRBJ2-3; 11 nucleotides line up with TRBD2. Here the CDR3 reads CASSFTSGRPDTQYF. CDR3 in DNA: TGTGCCAGCAGCTTTACTAGCGGGAGACCAGATACGCAGTATTTT.